This T cell receptor beta chain emerged from a study of Ad26.COV2.S vaccination and SARS-CoV-2 variants. General study results and limits: With respect to non-spike TCR breadth, vaccine and placebo recipients were similar. Among vaccine recipients, spike-specific TCR breadth exceeded that of placebo recipients.

Regarding treatment: about 20 received Ad26.COV2.S at low or high dose, single or two shots; 5 received placebo; per-sample allocation not given. Samples came from day 63 after the first vaccine or placebo injection. Produced via immunoSEQ multiplex PCR; TCRdb's table is partial and in-frame only. The data show hundreds of thousands of clones, with approximately 86% seen just once and 9.5% to 12% held by the top ten. Of note for this clone: Its specificity is not known.

V shed 0 bases, J shed 0 bases, and the junction held 3 bases outside the gene matches. This CDR3 spans 15 amino acids. From germline, CDR1 is SGDLS and CDR2 YYNGEE. The chain has TRBV9 and TRBJ2-7, with TRBD2 identical over 7 bases. The sample consisted of peripheral blood, taken in a trial of Ad26.COV2.S vaccine versus placebo. This clonotype originated in a person between 18 and 60 years old who received the Ad26.COV2.S COVID-19 vaccine or a placebo. The CDR3 DNA is TGTGCCAGCAGCGTAGAAAGCGGGGTCTCCTACGAGCAGTACTTC. Translation: CASSVESGVSYEQYF.